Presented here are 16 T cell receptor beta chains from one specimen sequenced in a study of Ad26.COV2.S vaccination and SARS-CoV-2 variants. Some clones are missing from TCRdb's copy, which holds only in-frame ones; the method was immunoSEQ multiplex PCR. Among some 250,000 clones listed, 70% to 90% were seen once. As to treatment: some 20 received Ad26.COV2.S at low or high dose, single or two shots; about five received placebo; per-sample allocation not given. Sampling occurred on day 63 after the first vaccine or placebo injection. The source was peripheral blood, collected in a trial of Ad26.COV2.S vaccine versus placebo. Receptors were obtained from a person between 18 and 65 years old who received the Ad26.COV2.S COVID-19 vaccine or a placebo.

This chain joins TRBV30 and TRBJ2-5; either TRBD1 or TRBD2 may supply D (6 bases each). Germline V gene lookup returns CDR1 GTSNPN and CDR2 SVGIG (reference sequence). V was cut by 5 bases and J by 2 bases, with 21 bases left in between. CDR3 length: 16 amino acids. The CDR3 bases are TGTGCCTGGGGCGACGGGGGCTTACACTTACAAGAGACCCAGTACTTC. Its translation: CAWGDGGLHLQETQYF.

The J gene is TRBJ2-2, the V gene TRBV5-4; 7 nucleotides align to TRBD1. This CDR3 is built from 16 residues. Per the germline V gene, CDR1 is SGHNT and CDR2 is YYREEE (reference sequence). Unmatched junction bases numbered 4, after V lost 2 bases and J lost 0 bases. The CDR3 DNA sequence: TGTGCCAGCAGCTTTTCCACAGGGGCGAACACCGGGGAGCTGTTTTTT. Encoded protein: CASSFSTGANTGELFF.

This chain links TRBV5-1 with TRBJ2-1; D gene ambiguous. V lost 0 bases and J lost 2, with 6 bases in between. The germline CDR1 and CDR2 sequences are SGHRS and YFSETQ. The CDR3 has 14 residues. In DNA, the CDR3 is TGCGCCAGCAGCTTGGGGATCACCTACAATGAGCAGTTCTTC. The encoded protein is CASSLGITYNEQFF.

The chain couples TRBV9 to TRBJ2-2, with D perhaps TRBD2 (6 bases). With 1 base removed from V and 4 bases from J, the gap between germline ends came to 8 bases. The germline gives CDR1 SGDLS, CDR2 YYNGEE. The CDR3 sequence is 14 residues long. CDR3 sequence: CASSVWGGTGELFF. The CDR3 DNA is TGTGCCAGCAGCGTATGGGGAGGCACCGGGGAGCTGTTTTTT.

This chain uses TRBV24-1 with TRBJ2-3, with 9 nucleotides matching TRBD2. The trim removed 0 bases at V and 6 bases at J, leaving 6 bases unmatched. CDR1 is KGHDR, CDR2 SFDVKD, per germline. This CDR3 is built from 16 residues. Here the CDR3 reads CATSDLSSGGWDTQYF. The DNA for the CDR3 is TGTGCCACCAGTGATTTGAGTAGCGGGGGTTGGGATACGCAGTATTTT.

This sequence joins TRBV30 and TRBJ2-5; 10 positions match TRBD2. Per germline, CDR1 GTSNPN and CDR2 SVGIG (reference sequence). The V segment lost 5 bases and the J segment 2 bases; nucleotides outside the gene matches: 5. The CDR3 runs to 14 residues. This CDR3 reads CAWGGTSAQETQYF. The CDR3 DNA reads TGTGCCTGGGGAGGGACTAGCGCTCAAGAGACCCAGTACTTC.

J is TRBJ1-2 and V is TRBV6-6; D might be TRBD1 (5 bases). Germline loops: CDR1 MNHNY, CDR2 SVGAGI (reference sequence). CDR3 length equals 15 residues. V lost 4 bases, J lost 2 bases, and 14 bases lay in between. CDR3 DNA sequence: TGTGCCAGCAGTTCCCCCCAGGGACGGAACTATGGCTACACCTTC. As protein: CASSSPQGRNYGYTF.

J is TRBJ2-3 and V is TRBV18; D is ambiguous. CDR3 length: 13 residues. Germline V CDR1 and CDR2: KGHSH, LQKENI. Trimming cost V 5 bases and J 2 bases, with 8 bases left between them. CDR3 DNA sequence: TGTGCCAGCTCAGTCAGAAACACAGATACGCAGTATTTT. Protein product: CASSVRNTDTQYF. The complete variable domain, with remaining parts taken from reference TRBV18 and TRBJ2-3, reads NAGVMQNPRHLVRRRGQEARLRCSPMKGHSHVYWYRQLPEEGLKFMVYLQKENIIDESGMPKERFSAEFPKEGPSILRIQQVVRGDSAAYFCASSVRNTDTQYFGPGTRLTVL.

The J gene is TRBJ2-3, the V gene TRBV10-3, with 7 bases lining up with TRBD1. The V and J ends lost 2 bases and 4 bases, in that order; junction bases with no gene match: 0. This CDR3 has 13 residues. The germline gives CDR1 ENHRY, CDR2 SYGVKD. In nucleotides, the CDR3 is TGTGCCATCAGTGAGACAGGGGCAGATACGCAGTATTTT. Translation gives CAISETGADTQYF.

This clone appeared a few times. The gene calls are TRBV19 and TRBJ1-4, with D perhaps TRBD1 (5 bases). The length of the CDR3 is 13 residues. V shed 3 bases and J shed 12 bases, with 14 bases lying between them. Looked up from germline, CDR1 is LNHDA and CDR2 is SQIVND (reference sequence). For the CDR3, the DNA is TGTGCCAGTAGTATCGGCCAGGGAGGGGAACTGTTTTTT. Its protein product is CASSIGQGGELFF. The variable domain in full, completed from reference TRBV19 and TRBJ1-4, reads DGGITQSPKYLFRKEGQNVTLSCEQNLNHDAMYWYRQDPGQGLRLIYYSQIVNDFQKGDIAEGYSVSREKKESFPLTVTSAQKNPTAFYLCASSIGQGGELFFGSGTQLSVL.

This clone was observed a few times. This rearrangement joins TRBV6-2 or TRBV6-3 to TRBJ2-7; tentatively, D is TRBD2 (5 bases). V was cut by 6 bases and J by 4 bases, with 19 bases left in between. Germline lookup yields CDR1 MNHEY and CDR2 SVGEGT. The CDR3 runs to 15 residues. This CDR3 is CASSTRRTLEYEQYF. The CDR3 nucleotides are TGTGCCAGCAGCACCCGGCGGACTCTAGAGTACGAGCAGTACTTC.

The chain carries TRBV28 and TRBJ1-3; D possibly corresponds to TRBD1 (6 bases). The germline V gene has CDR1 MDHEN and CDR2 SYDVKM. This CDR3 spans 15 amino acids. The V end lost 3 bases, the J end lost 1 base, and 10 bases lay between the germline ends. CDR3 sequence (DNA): TGTGCCAGCAGTTTCGGGGGCTGGTCTGGAAACACCATATATTTT. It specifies CASSFGGWSGNTIYF.

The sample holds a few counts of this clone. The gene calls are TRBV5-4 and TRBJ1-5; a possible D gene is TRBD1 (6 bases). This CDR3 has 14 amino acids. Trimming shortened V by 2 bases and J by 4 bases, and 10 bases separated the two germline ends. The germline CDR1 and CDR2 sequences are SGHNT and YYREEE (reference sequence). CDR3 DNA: TGTGCCAGCAGCTTAGGGGGGCTTAATCAGCCCCAGCATTTT. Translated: CASSLGGLNQPQHF.

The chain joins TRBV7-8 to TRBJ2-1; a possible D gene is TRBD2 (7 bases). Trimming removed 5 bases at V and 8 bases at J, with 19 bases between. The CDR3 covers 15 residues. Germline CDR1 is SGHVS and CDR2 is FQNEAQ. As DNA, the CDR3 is TGTGCCAGCAGCATCAGGGGAGGGAGGTCCGATGAGCAGTTCTTC. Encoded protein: CASSIRGGRSDEQFF. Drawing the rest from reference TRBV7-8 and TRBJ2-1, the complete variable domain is GAGVSQSPRYKVAKRGQDVALRCDPISGHVSLFWYQQALGQGPEFLTYFQNEAQLDKSGLPSDRFFAERPEGSVSTLKIQRTQQEDSAVYLCASSIRGGRSDEQFFGPGTRLTVL.

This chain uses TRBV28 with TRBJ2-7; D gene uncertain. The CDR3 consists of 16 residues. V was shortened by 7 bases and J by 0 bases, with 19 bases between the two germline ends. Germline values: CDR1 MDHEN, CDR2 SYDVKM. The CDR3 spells CASNTHGGEGSYEQYF. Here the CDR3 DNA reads TGTGCCAGCAACACCCACGGTGGGGAAGGCTCCTACGAGCAGTACTTC.

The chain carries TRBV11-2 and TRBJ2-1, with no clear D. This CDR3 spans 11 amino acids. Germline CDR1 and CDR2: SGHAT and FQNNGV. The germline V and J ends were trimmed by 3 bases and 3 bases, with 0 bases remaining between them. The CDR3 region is CASSFYNEQFF. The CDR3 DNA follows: TGTGCCAGCAGCTTCTACAATGAGCAGTTCTTC.